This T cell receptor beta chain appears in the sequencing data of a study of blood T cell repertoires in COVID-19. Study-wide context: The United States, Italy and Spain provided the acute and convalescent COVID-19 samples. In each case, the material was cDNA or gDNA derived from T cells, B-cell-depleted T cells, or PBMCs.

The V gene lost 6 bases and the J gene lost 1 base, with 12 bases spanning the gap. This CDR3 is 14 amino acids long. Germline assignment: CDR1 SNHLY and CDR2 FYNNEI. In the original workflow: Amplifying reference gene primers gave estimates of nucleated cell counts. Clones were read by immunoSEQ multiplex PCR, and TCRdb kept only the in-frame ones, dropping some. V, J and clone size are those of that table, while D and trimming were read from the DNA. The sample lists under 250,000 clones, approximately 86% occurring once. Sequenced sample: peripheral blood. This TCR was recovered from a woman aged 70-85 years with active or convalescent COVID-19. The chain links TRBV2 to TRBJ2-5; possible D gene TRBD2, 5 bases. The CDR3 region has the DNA TGTGCCAGCAGGGACCGGACTGTCCAAGAGACCCAGTACTTC. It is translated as CASRDRTVQETQYF.